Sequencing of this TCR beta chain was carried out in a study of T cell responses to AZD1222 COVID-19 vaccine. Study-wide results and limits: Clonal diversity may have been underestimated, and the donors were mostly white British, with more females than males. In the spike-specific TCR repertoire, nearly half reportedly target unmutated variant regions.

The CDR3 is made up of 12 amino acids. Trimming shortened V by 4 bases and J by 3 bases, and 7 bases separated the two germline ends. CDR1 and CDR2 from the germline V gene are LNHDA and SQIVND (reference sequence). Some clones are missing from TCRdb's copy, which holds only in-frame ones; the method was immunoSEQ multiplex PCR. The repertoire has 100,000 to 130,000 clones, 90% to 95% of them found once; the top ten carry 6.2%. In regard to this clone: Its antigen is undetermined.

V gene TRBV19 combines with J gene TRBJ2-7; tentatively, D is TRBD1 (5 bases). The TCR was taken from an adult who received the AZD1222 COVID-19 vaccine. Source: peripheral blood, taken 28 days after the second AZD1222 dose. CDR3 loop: CASSTDSYEQYF. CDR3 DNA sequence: TGTGCCAGTAGTACAGACAGCTACGAGCAGTACTTC.